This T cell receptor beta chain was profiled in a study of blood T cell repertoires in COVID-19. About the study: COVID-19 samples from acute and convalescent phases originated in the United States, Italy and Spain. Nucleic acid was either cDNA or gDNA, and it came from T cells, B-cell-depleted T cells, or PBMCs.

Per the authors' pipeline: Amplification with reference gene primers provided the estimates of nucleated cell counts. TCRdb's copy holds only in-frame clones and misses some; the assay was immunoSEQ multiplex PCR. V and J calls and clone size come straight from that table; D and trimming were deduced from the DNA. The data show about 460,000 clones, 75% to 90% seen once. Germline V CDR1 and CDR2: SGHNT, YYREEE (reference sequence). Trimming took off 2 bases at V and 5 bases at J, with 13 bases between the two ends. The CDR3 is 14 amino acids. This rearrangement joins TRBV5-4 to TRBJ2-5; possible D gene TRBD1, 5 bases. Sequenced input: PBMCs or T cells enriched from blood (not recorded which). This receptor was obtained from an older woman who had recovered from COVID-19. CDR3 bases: TGTGCCAGCAGCTTAGGTAAACAGGAGGAGACCCAGTACTTC. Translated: CASSLGKQEETQYF.